The rows below give T cell receptor beta chains drawn from one sample of a study of neurological immune-mediated disorders. TCRdb re-analysed the 5' RACE reads in MiXCR, keeping a single row per CDR3 protein. Of some 37,000 distinct CDR3 sequences in the sample, over 12% were seen once. Sequencing input: PBMCs. The receptors were gathered from a woman aged 50 to 60 with HTLV-1-associated myelopathy (HAM/TSP). Both conserved end residues are part of each CDR3. A D gene is named only where the DNA matches it firmly. Some rows mark clone size as missing; the rest say once, few, many or name a class of expanded clone.

d_call clone_size j_call v_call cdr3_aa cdr3_nt
NA medium-sized TRBJ2-5 TRBV20-1 CSAGGGVETQYF TGCAGTGCCGGAGGAGGGGTAGAGACCCAGTACTTC
NA many TRBJ1-5 TRBV6-6 CASRREQPQHF TGTGCCAGCAGGCGCGAGCAGCCCCAGCATTTT
TRBD2 many TRBJ2-3 TRBV7-9 CASSLVSGGLTDTQYF TGTGCCAGCAGCTTAGTTAGCGGGGGCTTAACAGATACGCAGTATTTT
TRBD1 many TRBJ1-5 TRBV7-2 CASSPGQGNQPQHF TGTGCCAGCAGCCCTGGACAGGGCAATCAGCCCCAGCATTTT
TRBD1 NA TRBJ2-3 TRBV29-1 CSVDEDRVSDTQYF TGCAGCGTTGATGAGGACAGGGTCTCAGATACGCAGTATTTT
NA NA TRBJ2-7 TRBV6-5 CASSYSGEGYEQYF TGTGCCAGCAGTTACTCGGGAGAAGGGTACGAGCAGTACTTC
TRBD1 NA TRBJ1-2 TRBV6-6 CASHRGSDGYTF TGTGCCAGCCACAGGGGATCTGATGGCTACACCTTC
NA many TRBJ1-2 TRBV20-1 CSVGGSEGYGYTF TGCAGTGTGGGGGGGTCGGAGGGATATGGCTACACCTTC
TRBD2 NA TRBJ2-1 TRBV20-1 CSAATSQPPYNEQFF TGCAGTGCTGCGACTAGCCAACCCCCGTACAATGAGCAGTTCTTC
NA many TRBJ2-1 TRBV20-1 CSGSLGNEQFF TGCAGCGGCTCCCTGGGGAATGAGCAGTTCTTC
TRBD1 many TRBJ2-1 TRBV7-3 CASSLFVRDRGQAEQFF TGTGCCAGCAGCTTATTTGTGAGGGACAGGGGGCAGGCTGAGCAGTTCTTC
NA many TRBJ2-1 TRBV5-1 CASEDTSSYNEQFF TGCGCCAGCGAAGACACGTCCTCCTACAATGAGCAGTTCTTC
NA few TRBJ1-2 TRBV18 CASSPPLLQGGLVSYGYTF TGTGCCAGCTCACCACCGCTGCTACAGGGTGGGCTAGTGTCCTATGGCTACACCTTC
TRBD1 NA TRBJ2-2 TRBV7-2 CASSLWGQGIGELFF TGTGCCAGCAGCTTATGGGGACAGGGGATCGGGGAGCTGTTTTTT
NA many TRBJ1-1 TRBV11-2 CASSLVSGALMNTEAFF TGTGCCAGCAGCTTAGTGTCAGGGGCCCTTATGAACACTGAAGCTTTCTTT
NA many TRBJ2-7 TRBV5-6 CASSLGDITYEQYF TGTGCCAGCAGCTTGGGGGACATCACCTACGAGCAGTACTTC
NA many TRBJ2-6 TRBV12-3/TRBV12-4 CASSRNGANVLTF TGTGCCAGCAGTCGAAATGGGGCCAACGTCCTGACTTTC
NA few TRBJ2-5 TRBV4-1 CASSPRGEEETQYF TGCGCCAGCAGCCCCAGGGGAGAGGAGGAGACCCAGTACTTC
NA NA TRBJ1-3 TRBV12-3/TRBV12-4 CASSFDRGNTIYF TGTGCCAGCAGTTTCGACAGGGGAAACACCATATATTTT
NA NA TRBJ2-3 TRBV18 CASSQSGRTDTQYF TGTGCCAGCTCACAGAGCGGCCGCACAGATACGCAGTATTTT
TRBD1 NA TRBJ1-4 TRBV14 CASTRPGQDNEKLFF TGTGCCAGCACCCGTCCGGGACAGGATAATGAAAAACTGTTTTTT
NA many TRBJ1-5 TRBV7-9 CASGRGGDQPQHF TGTGCCAGCGGGAGGGGGGGGGATCAGCCCCAGCATTTT
TRBD1 many TRBJ1-1 TRBV10-1 CASSESRDREGAFF TGCGCCAGCAGTGAGTCGAGGGACAGGGAAGGCGCTTTCTTT
TRBD2 NA TRBJ2-5 TRBV12-3/TRBV12-4 CASSPSGGEETQYF TGTGCCAGCAGCCCAAGCGGGGGGGAAGAGACCCAGTACTTC
NA many TRBJ1-6 TRBV3-1 CASSQDRRVSPLHF TGTGCCAGCAGCCAAGATAGGAGGGTTTCACCCCTCCACTTT
NA many TRBJ1-1 TRBV6-5 CASSSGILNTEAFF TGTGCCAGCAGTTCAGGGATCCTGAACACTGAAGCTTTCTTT
NA many TRBJ2-7 TRBV20-1 CSARDLTYGSYEQYF TGCAGTGCTAGAGACCTCACATACGGCTCCTACGAGCAGTACTTC
TRBD1 many TRBJ2-7 TRBV2 CASLETGDEQYF TGTGCCAGCCTAGAGACAGGGGACGAGCAGTACTTC
NA many TRBJ2-2 TRBV20-1 CSAVGGLDTGELFF TGCAGCGCCGTCGGGGGGCTTGACACCGGGGAGCTGTTTTTT
TRBD2 many TRBJ2-1 TRBV10-3 CAISLAGGDVNEQFF TGTGCCATCAGTTTAGCGGGGGGGGATGTCAATGAGCAGTTCTTC
TRBD2 many TRBJ2-1 TRBV9 CASSVGGGEYNEQFF TGTGCCAGCAGCGTAGGGGGGGGGGAGTACAATGAGCAGTTCTTC
TRBD1 many TRBJ1-2 TRBV10-3 CAISLQGDYTF TGTGCCATCAGTCTACAGGGGGACTACACCTTC
TRBD1 many TRBJ2-1 TRBV20-1 CSARVPRQGNEQFF TGCAGTGCTAGAGTCCCACGACAGGGGAATGAGCAGTTCTTC
NA many TRBJ1-6 TRBV6-2/TRBV6-3 CASSSRGSGTPLHF TGTGCCAGCAGTTCGAGGGGCTCGGGGACACCCCTCCACTTT
TRBD2 many TRBJ2-2 TRBV9 CASSVGSGGVYNTGELFF TGTGCCAGCAGCGTAGGTAGCGGGGGGGTTTATAACACCGGGGAGCTGTTTTTT
NA many TRBJ2-2 TRBV7-2 CASSAAGMANTGELFF TGTGCCAGCAGCGCGGCGGGGATGGCGAACACCGGGGAGCTGTTTTTT
NA NA TRBJ2-2 TRBV7-2 CASSFQGGVGELFF TGTGCCAGCAGCTTCCAGGGGGGCGTCGGGGAGCTGTTTTTT
NA many TRBJ1-2 TRBV20-1 CSASPGVGGGYTF TGCAGTGCTAGCCCAGGGGTTGGCGGTGGCTACACCTTC
TRBD1 medium-sized TRBJ1-4 TRBV20-1 CSSVDRVSEKLFF TGCAGTTCTGTGGACAGGGTTTCAGAAAAACTGTTTTTT
TRBD2 many TRBJ2-1 TRBV6-2/TRBV6-3 CASSPPHLLAGGDNEQFF TGTGCCAGCAGTCCCCCGCACTTACTAGCGGGAGGTGATAATGAGCAGTTCTTC
NA many TRBJ2-7 TRBV7-9 CASSHGPSYEQYF TGTGCCAGCAGCCACGGACCCTCCTACGAGCAGTACTTC
TRBD2 many TRBJ2-1 TRBV7-2 CASSLGIAGGQGEQFF TGTGCCAGCAGCTTAGGTATAGCGGGGGGGCAGGGTGAGCAGTTCTTC
TRBD1 many TRBJ2-3 TRBV20-1 CSASGGQLTDTQYF TGCAGTGCTAGTGGGGGACAGCTCACAGATACGCAGTATTTT
NA many TRBJ2-2 TRBV29-1 CSVEDLGRVYTGELFF TGCAGCGTTGAAGATCTCGGCAGGGTCTATACCGGGGAGCTGTTTTTT
NA many TRBJ1-1 TRBV29-1 CSARGGGAAEAFF TGCAGCGCCCGAGGGGGTGGAGCGGCTGAAGCTTTCTTT
TRBD2 many TRBJ2-5 TRBV12-3/TRBV12-4 CASSLGALAGHETQYF TGTGCCAGCAGTTTAGGGGCCCTAGCGGGGCATGAGACCCAGTACTTC
TRBD1 many TRBJ2-7 TRBV7-2 CASSFPDRGEEQYF TGTGCCAGCAGCTTCCCCGACAGGGGCGAGGAGCAGTACTTC
NA many TRBJ1-1 TRBV20-1 CSAKGFVNTEAFF TGCAGTGCTAAAGGTTTTGTGAACACTGAAGCTTTCTTT
NA many TRBJ1-2 TRBV12-3/TRBV12-4 CASSLLSYGYTF TGTGCCAGCAGTTTATTAAGCTATGGCTACACCTTC
NA many TRBJ2-7 TRBV7-2 CASSLSSYEQYF TGTGCCAGCAGCCTTAGCTCCTACGAGCAGTACTTC
TRBD1 NA TRBJ2-3 TRBV7-9 CASSKTGQGTDTQYF TGTGCCAGCAGCAAAACGGGACAGGGCACAGATACGCAGTATTTT
NA many TRBJ2-7 TRBV3-1 CASSQVDEQYF TGTGCCAGCAGCCAAGTGGACGAGCAGTACTTC
NA many TRBJ1-1 TRBV20-1 CSASWGGHTEAFF TGCAGTGCTAGTTGGGGGGGGCACACTGAAGCTTTCTTT
NA many TRBJ2-3 TRBV20-1 CSAPSFFGLTSIDTQYF TGCAGTGCTCCTTCTTTTTTTGGCTTAACTAGCATAGATACGCAGTATTTT